The rows below give T cell receptor beta chains drawn from one sample of a study of PD-L1 blockade in urothelial cancer. Profiling relied on immunoSEQ multiplex PCR, and the TCRdb table lists in-frame clones only, not all of them. The repertoire has tens of thousands of clones, roughly 85% of them found once; the top ten carry approximately 14%. The material sequenced was PBMCs, taken around atezolizumab (anti-PD-L1) treatment. These receptors were obtained from a man between 65 and 79 years old with urothelial cancer. CDR3s include the opening cysteine and the closing phenylalanine or tryptophan. A D gene is named only where the DNA matches it firmly. The listing skips clone size in some rows; elsewhere it reads once, few, many or a size class.

len,j_gene,v_gene,abundance,d_gene,CDR3aa,CDR3nt
14,TRBJ2-7,TRBV30,-,TRBD2,CAWSALGGKVAQYF,TGTGCCTGGAGTGCCCTGGGAGGGAAGGTAGCGCAGTACTTC
13,TRBJ2-1,TRBV6-1,-,-,CASIGAFYNEQFF,TGTGCCAGCATCGGAGCGTTTTACAATGAGCAGTTCTTC
14,TRBJ2-1,TRBV19,-,-,CASSGGASYNEQFF,TGTGCCAGTAGTGGGGGGGCCTCCTACAATGAGCAGTTCTTC
14,TRBJ2-7,TRBV10-2,-,-,CASSESPQVGEQYF,TGCGCCAGCAGTGAGTCGCCACAGGTGGGGGAGCAGTACTTC
14,TRBJ2-7,TRBV28,few,TRBD2,CASSLNSGGLEQYF,TGTGCCAGCAGTTTAAATAGCGGGGGCCTGGAGCAGTACTTC
14,TRBJ1-2,TRBV5-1,-,-,CASSLDGGGRGYTF,TGCGCCAGCAGCTTGGATGGGGGGGGTCGGGGCTACACCTTC
14,TRBJ2-1,TRBV6-4,-,-,CASSDSAEGNEQFF,TGTGCCAGCAGTGACTCCGCGGAGGGAAATGAGCAGTTCTTC
14,TRBJ1-1,TRBV18,-,TRBD1,CASSPGTGPTEAFF,TGTGCCAGCTCACCGGGGACAGGACCCACTGAAGCTTTCTTT
16,TRBJ2-1,TRBV2,-,-,CASSEERGGAYNEQFF,TGTGCCAGCAGTGAAGAAAGGGGCGGTGCCTACAATGAGCAGTTCTTC
14,TRBJ1-1,TRBV7-9,-,TRBD1,CASSFGTGLTEAFF,TGTGCCAGCAGTTTTGGGACAGGGTTAACTGAAGCTTTCTTT
14,TRBJ2-5,TRBV18,once,-,CASSPPGGAETQYF,TGTGCCAGCTCACCACCGGGGGGGGCAGAGACCCAGTACTTC
17,TRBJ1-5,TRBV28,-,-,CASSLGQGISLNQPQHF,TGTGCCAGCAGTTTAGGGCAGGGAATAAGCCTCAATCAGCCCCAGCATTTT
14,TRBJ1-2,TRBV29-1,-,TRBD1,CSVVPGQGSYGYTF,TGCAGCGTTGTTCCGGGACAGGGCTCTTATGGCTACACCTTC
13,TRBJ1-2,TRBV19,-,-,CASSPGQRQGYTF,TGTGCCAGTAGCCCGGGACAACGACAAGGCTACACCTTC
16,TRBJ2-3,TRBV7-2,-,TRBD1,CASSLLGTGSTDTQYF,TGTGCCAGCAGCTTACTCGGGACAGGCTCCACAGATACGCAGTATTTT
11,TRBJ2-2,TRBV28,-,-,CASSLVGELFF,TGTGCCAGCAGTCTTGTGGGGGAGCTGTTTTTT
14,TRBJ1-1,TRBV5-6,-,TRBD1,CASSLGQGTTEAFF,TGTGCCAGCAGCCTCGGACAGGGGACCACTGAAGCTTTCTTT
12,TRBJ2-4,TRBV29-1,-,-,CSVGIGEDIQYF,TGCAGCGTTGGAATAGGGGAGGACATTCAGTACTTC
13,TRBJ1-1,TRBV29-1,few,TRBD1,CSVGGTANTEAFF,TGCAGCGTAGGAGGGACAGCGAACACTGAAGCTTTCTTT
14,TRBJ1-3,TRBV11-2,-,-,CASSPRGLRNTIYF,TGTGCCAGCAGCCCGCGGGGTTTGCGAAACACCATATATTTT
15,TRBJ2-1,TRBV9,-,TRBD1,CASSVGDRGLTEQFF,TGTGCCAGCAGCGTAGGGGACAGGGGGCTCACTGAGCAGTTCTTC
17,TRBJ2-2,TRBV13,-,TRBD2,CASSLGRGGRNTGELFF,TGTGCCAGCAGCTTAGGACGGGGCGGGAGGAACACCGGGGAGCTGTTTTTT
16,TRBJ2-2,TRBV19,few,TRBD2,CASSIVSGRGTGELFF,TGTGCCAGTAGTATCGTTAGCGGGAGGGGGACCGGGGAGCTGTTTTTT
15,TRBJ2-2,TRBV5-1,once,TRBD2,CASSSLAGDTGELFF,TGCGCCAGCAGCTCCCTAGCGGGGGACACCGGGGAGCTGTTTTTT
13,TRBJ1-2,TRBV2,once,-,CASRTGPSGGYTF,TGTGCCAGCAGAACAGGGCCCTCCGGAGGCTACACCTTC
15,TRBJ2-1,TRBV7-3,-,TRBD2,CASSLGAGGYDEQFF,TGTGCCAGCAGCTTAGGAGCGGGAGGGTACGATGAGCAGTTCTTC
16,TRBJ1-1,TRBV18,once,TRBD1,CASSSTGVRGNTEAFF,TGTGCCAGCTCATCCACAGGGGTTCGGGGGAACACTGAAGCTTTCTTT